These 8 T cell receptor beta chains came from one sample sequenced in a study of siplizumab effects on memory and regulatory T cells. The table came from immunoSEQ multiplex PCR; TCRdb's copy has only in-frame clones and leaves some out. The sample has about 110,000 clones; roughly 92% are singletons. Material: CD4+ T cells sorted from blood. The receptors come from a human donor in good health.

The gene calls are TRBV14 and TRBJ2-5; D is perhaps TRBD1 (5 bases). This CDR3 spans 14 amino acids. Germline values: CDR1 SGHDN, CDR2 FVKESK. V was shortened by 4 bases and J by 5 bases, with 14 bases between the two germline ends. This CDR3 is CASSPQGYGETQYF. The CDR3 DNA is TGTGCCAGCAGCCCGCAGGGATACGGGGAGACCCAGTACTTC.

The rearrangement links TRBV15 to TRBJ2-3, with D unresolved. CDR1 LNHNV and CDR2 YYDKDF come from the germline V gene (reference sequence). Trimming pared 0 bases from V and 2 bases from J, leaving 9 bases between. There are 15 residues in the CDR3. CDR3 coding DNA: TGTGCCACCAGCAGAGATGGAGTTTTCACAGATACGCAGTATTTT. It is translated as CATSRDGVFTDTQYF.

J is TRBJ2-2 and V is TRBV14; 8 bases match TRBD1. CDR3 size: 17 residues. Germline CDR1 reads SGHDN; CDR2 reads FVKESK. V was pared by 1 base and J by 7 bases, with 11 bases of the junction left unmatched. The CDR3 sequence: CASSQAKWGQASGELFF. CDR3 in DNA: TGTGCCAGCAGCCAAGCCAAATGGGGACAGGCGAGCGGGGAGCTGTTTTTT.

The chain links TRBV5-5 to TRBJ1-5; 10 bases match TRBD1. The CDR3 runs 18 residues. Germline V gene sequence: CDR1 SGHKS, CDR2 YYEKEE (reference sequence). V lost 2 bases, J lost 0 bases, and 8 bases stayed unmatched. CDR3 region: CASSFGDRGLYSNQPQHF. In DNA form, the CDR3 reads TGTGCCAGCAGCTTTGGTGACAGGGGGCTGTATAGCAATCAGCCCCAGCATTTT.

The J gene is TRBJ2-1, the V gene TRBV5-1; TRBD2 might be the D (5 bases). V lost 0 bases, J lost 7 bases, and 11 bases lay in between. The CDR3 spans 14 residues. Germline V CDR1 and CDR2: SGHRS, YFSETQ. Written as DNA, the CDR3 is TGCGCCAGCAGCTTGGAGGCGGGTCAAAATGAGCAGTTCTTC. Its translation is CASSLEAGQNEQFF.

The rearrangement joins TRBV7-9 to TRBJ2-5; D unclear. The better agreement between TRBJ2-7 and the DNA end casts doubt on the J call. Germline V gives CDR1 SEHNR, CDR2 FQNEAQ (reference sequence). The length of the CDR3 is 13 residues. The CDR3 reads CASTLPSEYEQYF. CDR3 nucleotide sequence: TGTGCCAGCACCCTACCCTCGGAGTACGAGCAGTACTTC.

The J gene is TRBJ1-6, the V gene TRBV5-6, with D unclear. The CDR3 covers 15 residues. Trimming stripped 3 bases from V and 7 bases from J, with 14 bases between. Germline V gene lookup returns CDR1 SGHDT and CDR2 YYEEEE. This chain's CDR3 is CASSYQVPVNSPLHF. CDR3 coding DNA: TGTGCCAGCAGCTATCAGGTTCCGGTCAATTCACCCCTCCACTTT. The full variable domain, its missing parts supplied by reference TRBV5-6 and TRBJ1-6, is DAGVTQSPTHLIKTRGQQVTLRCSPKSGHDTVSWYQQALGQGPQFIFQYYEEEERQRGNFPDRFSGHQFPNYSSELNVNALLLGDSALYLCASSYQVPVNSPLHFGNGTRLTVT.

The CDR3 reads CATSRGGNLHF. CDR3 coding DNA: TGTGCCACCAGCAGAGGGGGAAACCTCCACTTT. The chain joins TRBV15 to TRBJ1-6; the D is unclear. The CDR3 is 11 amino acids. Trimming stripped 1 base from V and 15 bases from J, with 7 bases between. Germline CDR1 and CDR2: LNHNV and YYDKDF (reference sequence).